This is a list of T cell receptor beta chains from one sample in a study of blood T cell repertoires in COVID-19. Sequencing used immunoSEQ multiplex PCR; TCRdb keeps in-frame clones, though not all of them. The profile shows 130,000 or so clones, approximately 90% of them singletons. The specimen sequenced was peripheral blood. The receptors were gathered from a man aged 50 to 59 with active or convalescent COVID-19. Each CDR3 is given with its conserved first and last residue. The D gene is left open where the match is weak. The size field is filled for only some rows; it gives once, few, many or a size class.

NA	TRBV2	TRBJ2-5	NA	CASSEFREETQYF	TGTGCCAGCAGTGAATTCAGGGAAGAGACCCAGTACTTC
NA	TRBV3-1/TRBV3-2	TRBJ2-5	NA	CASSRGGSLETQYF	TGTGCCAGCAGCCGGGGGGGCTCTCTAGAGACCCAGTACTTC
few	TRBV29-1	TRBJ1-5	NA	CSVGGSNQPQHF	TGCAGCGTTGGGGGCAGCAATCAGCCCCAGCATTTT
NA	TRBV2	TRBJ1-1	TRBD1	CASSTGQGGTEAFF	TGTGCCAGCAGCACGGGACAGGGGGGGACTGAAGCTTTCTTT
once	TRBV5-1	TRBJ2-2	NA	CASSLAGENTGELFF	TGCGCCAGCAGCTTGGCCGGAGAGAACACCGGGGAGCTGTTTTTT
NA	TRBV7-8	TRBJ2-7	NA	CASSPGGDTSYEQYF	TGTGCCAGCAGCCCGGGGGGCGACACCTCCTACGAGCAGTACTTC
NA	TRBV5-1	TRBJ2-1	TRBD2	CASSPPLAEPYNEQFF	TGCGCCAGCAGCCCACCCCTAGCGGAACCTTACAATGAGCAGTTCTTC
NA	TRBV3-1/TRBV3-2	TRBJ1-2	NA	CASSPIQEWLYGYTF	TGTGCCAGCAGCCCGATTCAAGAGTGGTTGTATGGCTACACCTTC
NA	TRBV14	TRBJ1-1	NA	CASSQALPGAEAFF	TGTGCCAGCAGCCAAGCATTGCCGGGGGCTGAAGCTTTCTTT
NA	TRBV11-2	TRBJ2-3	NA	CASSRDSLSTDTQYF	TGTGCCAGCAGCCGAGACAGCCTGAGCACAGATACGCAGTATTTT
NA	TRBV6-5	TRBJ2-2	TRBD1	CASESGQGYTGELFF	TGTGCCAGCGAATCGGGACAGGGGTACACCGGGGAGCTGTTTTTT
NA	TRBV19	TRBJ1-5	TRBD1	CASSTSGTANQPQHF	TGTGCCAGTAGTACCTCTGGGACAGCTAATCAGCCCCAGCATTTT
NA	TRBV28	TRBJ1-2	NA	CASRQGTNYGYTF	TGTGCCAGCAGACAGGGCACTAACTATGGCTACACCTTC
NA	TRBV5-1	TRBJ1-4	NA	CASSPSGRGGNEKLFF	TGCGCCAGCAGCCCCTCAGGCAGGGGCGGGAATGAAAAACTGTTTTTT
NA	TRBV6-5	TRBJ2-1	TRBD2	CASRGSGGYNEQFF	TGTGCCAGCAGGGGGAGCGGGGGGTACAATGAGCAGTTCTTC
NA	TRBV5-1	TRBJ2-7	TRBD1	CASSADRVYEQYF	TGCGCCAGCAGCGCGGACAGGGTTTACGAGCAGTACTTC
NA	TRBV5-1	TRBJ2-3	TRBD1	CASSPSSRDRATDTQYF	TGCGCCAGCAGCCCAAGCAGCCGGGACAGGGCAACAGATACGCAGTATTTT
NA	TRBV30	TRBJ2-1	TRBD2	CAWSAGLAGYEQFF	TGTGCCTGGAGCGCGGGACTAGCGGGTTATGAGCAGTTCTTC
NA	TRBV4-1	TRBJ1-6	NA	CASSHTGSPLHF	TGCGCCAGCAGCCATACAGGTTCACCCCTCCACTTT
NA	TRBV4-3	TRBJ2-2	TRBD2	CASSQGSGGPVTGELFF	TGCGCCAGCAGCCAAGGTTCGGGGGGGCCGGTCACCGGGGAGCTGTTTTTT
NA	TRBV13	TRBJ1-2	TRBD1	CASSLGQVDYGYTF	TGTGCCAGCAGCCTCGGACAGGTCGACTATGGCTACACCTTC
once	TRBV5-4	TRBJ2-1	TRBD1	CASSFGQGGDEQFF	TGTGCCAGCAGCTTCGGACAGGGAGGCGATGAGCAGTTCTTC
NA	TRBV7-2	TRBJ2-5	TRBD2	CASSLGYGGATETQYF	TGTGCCAGCAGCTTAGGGTACGGGGGGGCCACAGAGACCCAGTACTTC
NA	TRBV28	TRBJ2-7	NA	CASSFRLGGWEQYF	TGTGCCAGCAGTTTCCGACTAGGCGGTTGGGAGCAGTACTTC
few	TRBV4-3	TRBJ1-4	TRBD1	CASSERGQSNEKLFF	TGCGCCAGCAGCGAAAGGGGACAGAGTAATGAAAAACTGTTTTTT
NA	TRBV12-5	TRBJ2-5	TRBD2	CASGTSPSGVKETQYF	TGTGCTAGTGGCACCTCCCCTAGCGGGGTGAAAGAGACCCAGTACTTC
NA	TRBV5-4	TRBJ2-5	TRBD2	CASSLDLAGGEETQYF	TGTGCCAGCAGCTTGGACTTAGCGGGGGGCGAGGAGACCCAGTACTTC
few	TRBV15	TRBJ2-6	TRBD1	CATSRDRSSGANVLTF	TGTGCCACCAGCAGGGACAGGTCCTCTGGGGCCAACGTCCTGACTTTC
NA	TRBV5-1	TRBJ1-6	NA	CASSLLPPGSGEGISDSPLHF	TGCGCCAGCAGCTTGCTCCCGCCGGGGTCAGGGGAGGGCATATCGGATTCACCCCTCCACTTT
NA	TRBV7-9	TRBJ2-5	TRBD2	CASSLESGRASETQYF	TGTGCCAGCAGCTTGGAGAGCGGGAGGGCCTCCGAGACCCAGTACTTC
NA	TRBV5-4	TRBJ1-1	TRBD1	CASSLPGQGATTEAFF	TGTGCCAGCAGCTTGCCGGGACAGGGGGCGACCACTGAAGCTTTCTTT
NA	TRBV15	TRBJ2-7	NA	CATSREKQGSYEQYF	TGTGCCACCAGCAGAGAGAAGCAGGGCTCCTACGAGCAGTACTTC
NA	TRBV9	TRBJ2-7	NA	CASTQSNTRGEQYF	TGTGCCAGCACCCAGAGCAACACAAGGGGCGAGCAGTACTTC
few	TRBV25-1	TRBJ2-7	NA	CASSDSFPPYEQYF	TGTGCCAGCAGTGACAGTTTTCCGCCCTACGAGCAGTACTTC
NA	TRBV19	TRBJ2-7	NA	CASSSGVRYEQYF	TGTGCCAGTAGTAGCGGGGTCCGCTACGAGCAGTACTTC
NA	TRBV7-2	TRBJ2-3	NA	CASSLVGASDTQYF	TGTGCCAGCAGCTTAGTAGGGGCGTCAGATACGCAGTATTTT
once	TRBV5-1	TRBJ2-5	TRBD1	CASSQGQNLQETQYF	TGCGCCAGCAGCCAGGGACAGAACCTCCAAGAGACCCAGTACTTC
NA	TRBV6-1	TRBJ1-4	NA	CASSEVAGAPEKLFF	TGTGCCAGCAGTGAAGTGGCAGGGGCCCCGGAAAAACTGTTTTTT
once	TRBV7-2	TRBJ1-6	NA	CASSSTGGSPLHF	TGTGCCAGCAGCTCTACGGGGGGTTCACCCCTCCACTTT
NA	TRBV19	TRBJ1-3	TRBD1	CASGTTGGGNTIYF	TGTGCCAGTGGAACCACAGGGGGAGGAAACACCATATATTTT
NA	TRBV3-1/TRBV3-2	TRBJ2-3	TRBD2	CASSQGLAGTTDTQYF	TGTGCCAGCAGCCAAGGACTAGCGGGGACCACAGATACGCAGTATTTT
NA	TRBV20-1	TRBJ1-2	NA	CSARERGGYTF	TGCAGTGCTAGAGAACGGGGTGGCTACACCTTC
NA	TRBV5-1	TRBJ1-1	NA	CASSLEAAANTEAFF	TGCGCCAGCAGCTTGGAGGCAGCGGCGAACACTGAAGCTTTCTTT
NA	TRBV14	TRBJ1-1	NA	CASSQDWALNTEAFF	TGTGCCAGCAGCCAAGACTGGGCCTTGAACACTGAAGCTTTCTTT
NA	TRBV30	TRBJ1-6	NA	CAWKEPGNSPLHF	TGTGCCTGGAAAGAACCGGGGAATTCACCCCTCCACTTT
once	TRBV7-8	TRBJ2-5	TRBD1	CASSLVLGQRQETQYF	TGTGCCAGCAGCTTAGTTTTGGGACAGCGGCAAGAGACCCAGTACTTC
NA	TRBV10-3	TRBJ2-7	TRBD1	CAITTTGQGASEQYF	TGTGCCATCACCACAACGGGACAGGGGGCATCCGAGCAGTACTTC
NA	TRBV6-6	TRBJ2-3	TRBD1	CASSLQSGGDTQYF	TGTGCCAGCAGCCTACAATCAGGGGGAGATACGCAGTATTTT
NA	TRBV2	TRBJ2-4	TRBD2	CASRTGLAGGGAKNIQYF	TGTGCCAGCAGAACCGGACTAGCGGGGGGAGGGGCCAAAAACATTCAGTACTTC
once	TRBV5-1	TRBJ2-1	TRBD2	CASSTGTSHEQFF	TGCGCCAGCAGCACCGGGACTAGCCATGAGCAGTTCTTC
NA	TRBV6-1	TRBJ2-1	TRBD2	CASREAGTSRYEQFF	TGTGCCAGCAGAGAAGCGGGGACTAGTCGGTATGAGCAGTTCTTC
NA	TRBV7-2	TRBJ1-5	NA	CASSLDAQPQHF	TGTGCCAGCAGCTTAGACGCGCAGCCCCAGCATTTT
NA	TRBV28	TRBJ1-1	NA	CASYRVNTEAFF	TGTGCCAGCTATCGGGTGAACACTGAAGCTTTCTTT
few	TRBV5-1	TRBJ1-6	NA	CASSFRDNFNSPLHF	TGCGCCAGCAGCTTCCGGGACAACTTCAATTCACCCCTCCACTTT
NA	TRBV9	TRBJ1-2	TRBD1	CASSVEHLGQGNGYTF	TGTGCCAGCAGCGTAGAACACCTGGGACAGGGGAATGGCTACACCTTC
NA	TRBV6-5	TRBJ1-6	TRBD1	CASSYAGGGNSPLHF	TGTGCCAGCAGTTACGCAGGGGGAGGAAATTCACCCCTCCACTTT
NA	TRBV11-3	TRBJ2-5	TRBD2	CASSRGLAAGQETQYF	TGTGCCAGCAGCCGTGGACTAGCGGCAGGACAAGAGACCCAGTACTTC